This T cell receptor (beta chain) was documented in a study of T cells in Graves' hyperthyroidism and ophthalmopathy (dated by TCRdb to the late 2010s). A note on the overall study: Peripheral blood was collected at initial diagnosis, before any treatment. TCR V-J signatures able to tell the groups apart were searched for in a discovery cohort of 90 to 100 patients, of whom approximately 40 had Graves' ophthalmopathy and some 60 had stable Graves' hyperthyroidism. Prospective prediction of ophthalmopathy was tested in an independent validation cohort consisting of under 20 hyperthyroidism patients and around 17 patients who later progressed to ophthalmopathy. Thyroid tissue and blood T-cell repertoires from several Graves' hyperthyroidism patients were also compared in the study. The paper reports TCR Vbeta CDR3 sequencing of about 140 peripheral blood samples: 40 to 45 ophthalmopathy, roughly 74 hyperthyroidism and around 17 progressor patients. The 95 to 100 discovery patients were randomly divided into training and test sets at a 7:3 ratio. Following sampling, methimazole starting at 30 mg daily was given to hyperthyroidism patients, and high-dose intravenous methylprednisolone was given to ophthalmopathy patients. Paper-wide results and their limitations: In validation, the model predicted progression to ophthalmopathy a median of 6.5 months before onset, with about 64% sensitivity and nearly 75% specificity. In cross-validation, a model built on a 13 V-J signature told ophthalmopathy apart from stable hyperthyroidism with about 90% sensitivity and roughly 82% specificity, and in testing the same model reached 80%/75%. Sample size was not statistically predetermined, and investigators were not blinded to group allocation. Most expanded thyroid clonotypes (frequency above 0.001) were also detected in blood, suggesting blood repertoires may reflect thyroid immune responses.

V trim: 3 bases; J trim: 2 bases; unmatched bases: 7. The germline V gene (reference sequence) gives CDR1 as GTSNPN and CDR2 as SVGIG. The CDR3 covers 15 residues, taking in both the cysteine and the phenylalanine. Of the read, only the CDR3 DNA is kept; its 45 bases are in frame from base 1. Ophthalmopathy patients had moderately to severely active disease, Clinical Activity Score of at least 3, NOSPECS grade of at least 4, and duration under 3 months. Exclusion was applied to patients with uncontrolled infections, other autoimmune diseases, pregnancy or lactation. Diagnoses were based on clinical symptoms, serum thyroxine and TRAb, thyroid ultrasound and orbital computed tomography. PBMCs were isolated from about 10 ml of fresh peripheral blood by Ficoll-Paque density gradient centrifugation. Total RNA was extracted with Trizol reagent, and quality was checked on an Agilent 2100 Bioanalyzer. The TCR beta CDR3 regions were amplified from the RNA transcripts. For the first round of RT-PCR on the TCR CDR3, the HTBI primer set was used together with the Qiagen OneStep RT-PCR kit. Libraries were constructed in a second round of multiplex PCR, after which size selection and purification were carried out. Libraries were sequenced paired-end with 100 bp reads on an Illumina HiSeq2000. From the authors' description of their analysis: Raw data were processed with SOAPnuke, discarding reads with adapters, uncalled bases, mean Phred below 15, or no exact constant-primer or identifier match. COPE v1.2.5 was used to merge the high-quality paired reads, and each unique nucleotide sequence was defined as a clonotype. MiTCR v1.1 was used to align clonotypes to the IMGT TRBV, TRBD and TRBJ reference segments. Analysis was restricted to V-J combinations with a frequency above 0.0001, which covered about 99% of repertoires. The TCS score was defined as the ratio of F50 (clonal expansion) to E x V (chaos), calculated using BLOSUM62-based TCRdist between CDR3 peptides within each V-J. Welch's t-statistics and random forest reduced just over 500 V-J features to fewer than 15, which were used in a naive Bayes classifier (R e1071). TCRdb redid the processing of the public reads, applying fastp at Q25 and MiXCR, and retained in-frame beta chains. Rows merge per CDR3 protein into single entries with the most common DNA and genes. What appears here as the V and J calls and clone size reflects TCRdb's work, not the paper's. This sample lists 200,000 to 250,000 distinct CDR3 sequences; over 15% were detected once. Of the sample, approximately 30% is held by the ten largest clones.

This clonotype was found many times. Its antigen target is currently unknown. The record has no base qualities; no much larger clone is one base away. The TCR was taken from a young woman with Graves' ophthalmopathy. What was sequenced was blood. Recombination connected TRBV30 to TRBJ1-1; 9 middle bases align to TRBD1. The CDR3 protein is CAWRHRDRDNTEAFF. At the DNA level, the sequence is TGTGCCTGGAGACACCGGGACAGGGATAACACTGAAGCTTTCTTT. With the portions outside the CDR3 filled from the reference TRBV30 and TRBJ1-1 genes, the complete variable region becomes SQTIHQWPATLVQPVGSPLSLECTVEGTSNPNLYWYRQAAGRGLQLLFYSVGIGQISSEVPQNLSASRPQDRQFILSSKKLLLSDSGFYLCAWRHRDRDNTEAFFGQGTRLTVV.